This T cell receptor beta chain emerged from a study of T-cell reconstitution after alpha-beta-depleted transplantation in children. Study conclusions and caveats: Some patients owed their high day-60 TCRbeta diversity to surviving recipient T cells and thymic progenitors. Newly produced T cells mostly accounted for T-cell counts and diversity one year post-transplant. Reportedly, roughly two months post-transplant, alpha-beta T cells arose from several hundred expanded graft clones.

Preparation of the TCRbeta library was carried out with unique molecular identifiers. TCRdb reprocessed the PCR reads with MiXCR, giving one entry per CDR3 protein. The top ten hold 15% to 20% of the sample, which has roughly 100,000 distinct CDR3 sequences, around 7% seen once. Trimming removed 2 bases at V and 1 base at J, with 15 bases between. From germline, CDR1 is MGHRA and CDR2 YSYEKL. The CDR3 spans 16 residues. This clonotype was observed many times. Its antigen is unknown. The genes are TRBV4-1 and TRBJ2-7; no firm D call. The material was PBMCs, obtained before TCRalphabeta/CD19-depleted stem cell transplant. The receptor was isolated from a boy younger than 10 with acute lymphoblastic leukemia, due to receive a stem cell transplant. Here the CDR3 DNA reads TGCGCCAGCAGCCAATCCGGGCACGAAGGATCCTACGAGCAGTACTTC. This encodes CASSQSGHEGSYEQYF.